The clone carrying this T cell receptor beta chain appeared once. CDR3 length: 14 residues. The ends were cut back, 6 bases at V and 6 bases at J, with 15 bases in the middle. CDR1 is MNHNY and CDR2 is SVGAGI in the germline V gene (reference sequence). This sample was included in a study of OX40 agonist ivuxolimab in advanced cancers. Study summary: Dose-escalation subjects each had hepatocellular carcinoma, melanoma, renal cell or head and neck cancer.

Repertoires were generated with immunoSEQ multiplex PCR, while TCRdb's copy carries only in-frame clones and drops some. The profile shows 60,000 to 75,000 clones, 91% of them singletons. This clonotype was obtained from an adult with an advanced solid tumor such as melanoma, head and neck, liver or kidney cancer. Sequencing was performed on CD4+ or CD8+ T cells sorted from blood, taken in a trial of the OX40 agonist ivuxolimab. The genes are TRBV6-6 and TRBJ1-5; weak D call: TRBD1 (6 bases). The CDR3 bases are TGTGCCAGCAGCCTCCCGGACAGATTTCAGCCCCAGCATTTT. Translating it yields CASSLPDRFQPQHF.